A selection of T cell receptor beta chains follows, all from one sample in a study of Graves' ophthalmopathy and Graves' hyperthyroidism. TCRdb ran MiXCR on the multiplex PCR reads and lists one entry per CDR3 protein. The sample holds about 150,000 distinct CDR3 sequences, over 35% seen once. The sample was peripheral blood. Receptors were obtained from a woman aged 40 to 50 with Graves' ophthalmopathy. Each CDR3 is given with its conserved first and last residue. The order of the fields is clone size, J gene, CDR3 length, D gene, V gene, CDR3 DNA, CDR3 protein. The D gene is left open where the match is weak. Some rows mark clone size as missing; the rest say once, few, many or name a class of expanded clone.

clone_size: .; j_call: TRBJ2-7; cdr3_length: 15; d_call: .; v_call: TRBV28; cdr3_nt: TGTGCCAGCAGTTTTTCGGGGGGCCTCAACTACGAGCAGTACTTC; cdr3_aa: CASSFSGGLNYEQYF
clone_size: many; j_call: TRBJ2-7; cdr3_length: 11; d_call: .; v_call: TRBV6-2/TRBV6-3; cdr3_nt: TGTGCCAGCAGTTTTACCCGGGAGCAGTACTTC; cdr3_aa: CASSFTREQYF
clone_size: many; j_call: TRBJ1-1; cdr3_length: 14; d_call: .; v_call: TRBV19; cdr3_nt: TGTGCCAGTAGTATAGGGGGGAGCGGCACTGAAGCTTTCTTT; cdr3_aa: CASSIGGSGTEAFF
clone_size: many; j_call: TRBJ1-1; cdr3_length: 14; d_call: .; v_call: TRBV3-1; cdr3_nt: TGTGCCAGCAGCCAAGTCCGATTTGGCACTGAAGCTTTCTTT; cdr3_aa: CASSQVRFGTEAFF
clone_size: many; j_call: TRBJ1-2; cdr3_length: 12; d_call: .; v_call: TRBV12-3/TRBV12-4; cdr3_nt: TGTGCCAGCAGCCCATCCGAGTATGGCTACACCTTC; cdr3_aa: CASSPSEYGYTF
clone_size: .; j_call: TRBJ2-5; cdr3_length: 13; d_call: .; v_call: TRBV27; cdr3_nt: TGTGCCAGCAGTTTACAGCCGCGAGAGACCCAGTACTTC; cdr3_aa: CASSLQPRETQYF
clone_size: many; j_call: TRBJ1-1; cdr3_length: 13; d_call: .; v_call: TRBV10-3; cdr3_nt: TGTGCCATCAGTGACAACAGGAACACTGAAGCTTTCTTT; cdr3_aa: CAISDNRNTEAFF
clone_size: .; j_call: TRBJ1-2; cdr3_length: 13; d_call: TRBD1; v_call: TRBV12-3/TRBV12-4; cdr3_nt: TGTGCCAGCAGTTCCTCGGACAGGGGGGGTTTGTATTTC; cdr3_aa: CASSSSDRGGLYF
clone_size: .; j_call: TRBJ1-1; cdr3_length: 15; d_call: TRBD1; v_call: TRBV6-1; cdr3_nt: TGTGCCAGCAGTGATCCTCAGACAGGGGGCACTGAAGCTTTCTTT; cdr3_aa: CASSDPQTGGTEAFF
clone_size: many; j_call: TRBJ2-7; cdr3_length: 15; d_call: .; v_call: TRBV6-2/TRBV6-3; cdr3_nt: TGTGCCAGCAGTCCACTCGGGACACTTAACTACGAGCAGTACTTC; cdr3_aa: CASSPLGTLNYEQYF
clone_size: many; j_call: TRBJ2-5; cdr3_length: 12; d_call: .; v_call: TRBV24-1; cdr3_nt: TGTGCCACCAGTGGGGGGGCAGAGACCCAGTACTTC; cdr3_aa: CATSGGAETQYF
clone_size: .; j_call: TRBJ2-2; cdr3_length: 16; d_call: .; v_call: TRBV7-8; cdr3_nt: TGTGCCAGCAGATTAGAGGCGGGACGGCACACCGGGGAGCTGTTTTTT; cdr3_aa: CASRLEAGRHTGELFF
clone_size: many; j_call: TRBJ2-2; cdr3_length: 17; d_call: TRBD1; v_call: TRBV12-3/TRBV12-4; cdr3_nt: TGTGCCAGGATCCTCCGACAGGGGGCAATCCCTCCCGGGGAGCTGTTTTTT; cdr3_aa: CARILRQGAIPPGELFF
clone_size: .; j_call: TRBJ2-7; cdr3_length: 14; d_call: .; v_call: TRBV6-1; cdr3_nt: TGTGCCAGCAAAGACATCGGTGGATCCTACGAGCAGTACTTC; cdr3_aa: CASKDIGGSYEQYF
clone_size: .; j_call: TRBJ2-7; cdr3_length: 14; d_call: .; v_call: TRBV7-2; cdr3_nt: TGTGCCAGCAGCTTAGTCCAGGGGATGTACGAGCAGTACTTC; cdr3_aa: CASSLVQGMYEQYF
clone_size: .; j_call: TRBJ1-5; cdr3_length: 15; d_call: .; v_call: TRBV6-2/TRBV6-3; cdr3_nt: TGTGCCAGCAGTTGGACAGCATATAGCAATCAGCCCCAGCATTTT; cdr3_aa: CASSWTAYSNQPQHF
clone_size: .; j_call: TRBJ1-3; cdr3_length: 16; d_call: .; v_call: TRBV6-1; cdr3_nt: TGTGCCAGCAGTGAGGGAGGCAGGGCCTCTGGAAACACCATATATTTT; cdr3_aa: CASSEGGRASGNTIYF
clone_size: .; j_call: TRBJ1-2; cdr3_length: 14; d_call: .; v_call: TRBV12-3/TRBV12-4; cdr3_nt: TGTGCCAGTAGTATTCCCCACAGAAACTATGGCTACACCTTC; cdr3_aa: CASSIPHRNYGYTF
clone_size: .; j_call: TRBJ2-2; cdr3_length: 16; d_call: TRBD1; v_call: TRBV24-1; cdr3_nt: TGTGCCACTAGTGACGACAGGGGCTCTTACACCGGGGAGCTGTTTTTT; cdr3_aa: CATSDDRGSYTGELFF
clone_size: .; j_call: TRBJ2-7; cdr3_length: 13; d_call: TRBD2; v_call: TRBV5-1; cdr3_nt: TGCGCCAGCAGCGTAGCGGGAGTTAACGAGCAGTACTTC; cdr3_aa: CASSVAGVNEQYF
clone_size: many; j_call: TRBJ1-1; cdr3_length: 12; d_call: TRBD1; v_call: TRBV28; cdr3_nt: TGTGCCAGCAGTTCCGGGACAGAAGAAGCTTTCTTT; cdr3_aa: CASSSGTEEAFF
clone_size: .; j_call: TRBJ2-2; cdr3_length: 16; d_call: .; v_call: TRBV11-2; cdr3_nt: TGTGCCAGCACCATAGGACCACGGACGAACACCGGGGAGCTGTTTTTT; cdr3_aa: CASTIGPRTNTGELFF
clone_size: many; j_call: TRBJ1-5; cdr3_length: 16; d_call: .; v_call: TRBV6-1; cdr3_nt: TGTGCCAGCAGTGAAGGACAGAGGTATAGCAATCAGCCCCAGCATTTT; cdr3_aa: CASSEGQRYSNQPQHF
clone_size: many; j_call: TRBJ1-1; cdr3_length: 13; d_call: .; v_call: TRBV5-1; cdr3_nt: TGCGCCAGCAGCTTGGGGGGCCCCACTGAAGCTTTCTTT; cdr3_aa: CASSLGGPTEAFF
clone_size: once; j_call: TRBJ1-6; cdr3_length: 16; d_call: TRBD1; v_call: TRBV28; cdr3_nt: TGTGCCAGCAGTATAACAGGGGCCTCCGGGTACTCACCCCTCCACTTT; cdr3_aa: CASSITGASGYSPLHF
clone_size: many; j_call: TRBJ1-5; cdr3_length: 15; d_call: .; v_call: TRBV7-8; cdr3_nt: TGTGCCAGCAGCTTAGACCAGCATAGCAATCAGCCCCAGCATTTT; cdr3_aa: CASSLDQHSNQPQHF
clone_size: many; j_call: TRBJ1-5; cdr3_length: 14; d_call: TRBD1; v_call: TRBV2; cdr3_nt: TGTGCCAGCAGAGGGACAGTTTTGGATCAGCCCCAGCATTTT; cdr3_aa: CASRGTVLDQPQHF
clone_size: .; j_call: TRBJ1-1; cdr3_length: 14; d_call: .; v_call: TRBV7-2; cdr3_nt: TGTGCCAGCAGCCGCCAGGGAATCGGGACTGAAGCTTTCTTT; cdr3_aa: CASSRQGIGTEAFF
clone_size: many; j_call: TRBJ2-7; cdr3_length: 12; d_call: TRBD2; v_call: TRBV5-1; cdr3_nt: TGCGCCAGCAGCATACTAGCGGGCGAGCAGTACTTC; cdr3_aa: CASSILAGEQYF
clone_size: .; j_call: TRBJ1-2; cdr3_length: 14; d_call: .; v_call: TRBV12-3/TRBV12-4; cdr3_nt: TGTGCCAGCAGTTTTGGTCTCATTAACTATGGCTACACCTTC; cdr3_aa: CASSFGLINYGYTF
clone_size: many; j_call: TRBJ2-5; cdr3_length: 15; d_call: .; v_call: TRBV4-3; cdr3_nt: TGCGCCAGCAGCCTGAACACAGGGTGGGGAGAGACCCAGTACTTC; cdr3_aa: CASSLNTGWGETQYF
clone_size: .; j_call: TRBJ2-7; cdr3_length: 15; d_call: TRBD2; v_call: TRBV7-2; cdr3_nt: TGTGCCAGCAGCTTCCAGGCGGGAGGGCCGAGCGAGCAGTACTTC; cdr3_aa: CASSFQAGGPSEQYF
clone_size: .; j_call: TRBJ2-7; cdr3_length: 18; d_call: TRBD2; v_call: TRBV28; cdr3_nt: TGTGCCAGCAGTTTTGGCCTAGCGGAAGGGATAACCGCGAACGAGCAGTACTTC; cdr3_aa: CASSFGLAEGITANEQYF
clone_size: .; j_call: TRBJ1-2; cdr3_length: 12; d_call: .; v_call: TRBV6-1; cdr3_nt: TGTGCCGCCTCGGGGGGAGCACATCCCGAATACTTC; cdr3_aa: CAASGGAHPEYF
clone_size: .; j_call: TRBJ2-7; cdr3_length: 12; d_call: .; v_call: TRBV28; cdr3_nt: TGTGCCAGCAGGCCGACAGTTTACGAGCAGTACTTC; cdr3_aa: CASRPTVYEQYF
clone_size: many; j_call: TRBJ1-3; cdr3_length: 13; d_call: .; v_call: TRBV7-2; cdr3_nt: TGTGCCAGCAGCTTAGACAGTGGAAACACCATATATTTT; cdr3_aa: CASSLDSGNTIYF
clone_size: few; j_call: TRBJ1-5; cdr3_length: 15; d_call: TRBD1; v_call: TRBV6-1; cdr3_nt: TGTGCCAGCACCCCGGACAGGGCCTTCAATCAGCCCCAGCATTTT; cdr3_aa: CASTPDRAFNQPQHF
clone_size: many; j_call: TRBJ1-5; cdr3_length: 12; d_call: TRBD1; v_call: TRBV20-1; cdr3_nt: TGCAGTGCTATCAGGGGGAATCAGCCCCAGCATTTT; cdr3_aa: CSAIRGNQPQHF
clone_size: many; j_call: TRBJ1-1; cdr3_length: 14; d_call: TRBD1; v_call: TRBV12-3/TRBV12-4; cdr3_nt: TGTGCCAGCAGTCAAACAGGGGGTCCACCTGAAGCTTTCTTT; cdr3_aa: CASSQTGGPPEAFF
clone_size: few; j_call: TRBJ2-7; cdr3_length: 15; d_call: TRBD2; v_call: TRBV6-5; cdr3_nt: TGTGCCAGCAGTTGGGGGACTAGCGGCTCCTACGAGCAGTACTTC; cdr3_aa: CASSWGTSGSYEQYF
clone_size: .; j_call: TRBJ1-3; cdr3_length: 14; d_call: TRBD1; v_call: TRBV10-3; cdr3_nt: TGTGCCATCACCGGACAGGGATTAGGAAACACCATATATTTT; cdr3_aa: CAITGQGLGNTIYF
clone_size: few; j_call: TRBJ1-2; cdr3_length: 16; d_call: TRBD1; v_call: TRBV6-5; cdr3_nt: TGTGCCAGCAGCTTAACCTCTTCTTGGACAGGTGCCGGCTACACCTTC; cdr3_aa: CASSLTSSWTGAGYTF
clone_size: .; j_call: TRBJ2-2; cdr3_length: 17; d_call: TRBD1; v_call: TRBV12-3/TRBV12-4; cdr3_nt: TGTGCCAGCAGCAAAAGGCCGGACAGGGTGAACACCGGGGAGCTGTTTTTT; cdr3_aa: CASSKRPDRVNTGELFF
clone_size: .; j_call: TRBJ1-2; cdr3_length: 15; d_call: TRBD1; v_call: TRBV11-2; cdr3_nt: TGTGCCAGCAGCTTAGAGGGACAGGCAATGAATGGCTACACCTTC; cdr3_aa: CASSLEGQAMNGYTF
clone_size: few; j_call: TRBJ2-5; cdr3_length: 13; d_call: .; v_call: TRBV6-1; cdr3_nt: TGTGCCAGCAGTGAAGAGAGAGGGGAGACCCAGTACTTC; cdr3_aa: CASSEERGETQYF